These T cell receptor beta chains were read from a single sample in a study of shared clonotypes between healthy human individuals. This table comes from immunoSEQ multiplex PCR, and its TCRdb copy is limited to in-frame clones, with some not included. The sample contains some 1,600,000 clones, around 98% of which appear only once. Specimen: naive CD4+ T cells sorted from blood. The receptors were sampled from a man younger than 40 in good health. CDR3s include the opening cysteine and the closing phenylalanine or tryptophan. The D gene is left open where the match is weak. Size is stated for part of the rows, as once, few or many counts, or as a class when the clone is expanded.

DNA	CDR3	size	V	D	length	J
TGTGCCAGCAGCCAAGATCGGGCCCAAGCCGGGGAGCTGTTTTTT	CASSQDRAQAGELFF	-	TRBV4-2	-	15	TRBJ2-2
TGTGCCAGCAACGGACAGGGGCTCTACGAGCAGTACTTC	CASNGQGLYEQYF	-	TRBV2	TRBD1	13	TRBJ2-7
TGTGCCATAGCTAGCGGGAGTTTGACAGATACGCAGTATTTT	CAIASGSLTDTQYF	-	TRBV7-7	TRBD2	14	TRBJ2-3
TGCGCCAGCAGTGCCTGGCAGGGACAGGGTTTGAACAATGAGCAGTTCTTC	CASSAWQGQGLNNEQFF	-	TRBV10-2	TRBD1	17	TRBJ2-1
TGTGCCAGCGGACAGGGACAGATTAACTATGGCTACACCTTC	CASGQGQINYGYTF	-	TRBV7-2	TRBD1	14	TRBJ1-2
TGTGCCAGCAGTTTACGCCCCACTAGCGGGGTTTACAATGAGCAGTTCTTC	CASSLRPTSGVYNEQFF	-	TRBV27	TRBD2	17	TRBJ2-1
TGTGCCAGCAGCTTCCCTAGCGGGACCACGACTTACTACGAGCAGTACTTC	CASSFPSGTTTYYEQYF	-	TRBV5-5	TRBD2	17	TRBJ2-7
TGCAGCGCCCGGGTGGGTCGCACCGGGGAGCTGTTTTTT	CSARVGRTGELFF	once	TRBV29-1	-	13	TRBJ2-2
TGCGCCAGCAGCCAAGGGTCGACCAGTAGCACAGATACGCAGTATTTT	CASSQGSTSSTDTQYF	-	TRBV4-3	-	16	TRBJ2-3
TGCGCCAGCAGCACCCGACTAGCGGGAGGGTTCATCGATACGCAGTATTTT	CASSTRLAGGFIDTQYF	-	TRBV4-1	TRBD2	17	TRBJ2-3
TGTGCCAGCAGCCGAGGGACTAGCGGCCCGGAGACCCAGTACTTC	CASSRGTSGPETQYF	-	TRBV5-5	TRBD2	15	TRBJ2-5
TGCGCCAGCAGCCAAGTGGGAAGGAGAGACACTGAAGCTTTCTTT	CASSQVGRRDTEAFF	-	TRBV4-3	-	15	TRBJ1-1
TGTGCCAGCAGTCCGGGGACATTTGGCTACACCTTC	CASSPGTFGYTF	-	TRBV28	-	12	TRBJ1-2
TGTGCCAGCAGCTATCCGCGGGGCTACGAGCAGTACTTC	CASSYPRGYEQYF	-	TRBV11-2	-	13	TRBJ2-7
TGTGCCAGCAGGAGGGGAGATACGCAGTATTTT	CASRRGDTQYF	-	TRBV2	-	11	TRBJ2-3
TGTGCCAGCAGTCCCCGCGCCCTAGGCGAGCAGTACTTC	CASSPRALGEQYF	-	TRBV6-1	-	13	TRBJ2-7
TGTGCCAGCAGAGACAGCTTCAGCACAGATACGCAGTATTTT	CASRDSFSTDTQYF	once	TRBV2	-	14	TRBJ2-3
TGCGCCAGCAGGGGAGGGACTAGCGAATACGAGCAGTACTTC	CASRGGTSEYEQYF	-	TRBV10-2	TRBD2	14	TRBJ2-7
TGTGCCAGCTCACCCCGGGGGGCATCAGAAGAGCAGTACTTC	CASSPRGASEEQYF	-	TRBV18	-	14	TRBJ2-7
TGTGCCAGCTCCCTTCGACAGGGCTGGGACACCGGGGAGCTGTTTTTT	CASSLRQGWDTGELFF	-	TRBV18	TRBD1	16	TRBJ2-2
TGTGCCAGCAGTTTAATCCGACAGTACAATGAGCAGTTCTTC	CASSLIRQYNEQFF	-	TRBV28	-	14	TRBJ2-1
TGCGCCAGCAGGAGACAGGGGAGGACCGGGGAGCTGTTTTTT	CASRRQGRTGELFF	-	TRBV10-2	TRBD1	14	TRBJ2-2
TGTGCCAGCAGTTTATCTCTTAGAGAGATGAACACTGAAGCTTTCTTT	CASSLSLREMNTEAFF	once	TRBV27	-	16	TRBJ1-1
TGTGCCAGTAGTATACCCGGGAACTATGGCTACACCTTC	CASSIPGNYGYTF	-	TRBV19	-	13	TRBJ1-2
TGCGCCAGCAGTGGGGCCGGGACTTCCTACAATGAGCAGTTCTTC	CASSGAGTSYNEQFF	-	TRBV10-1	-	15	TRBJ2-1
TGTGCCAGCAGCTCCCTTCCACGCGAAGAGCAGTTCTTC	CASSSLPREEQFF	-	TRBV7-6	-	13	TRBJ2-1
TGTGCCAGCAGCATCGGACTAGCGGGAGGGCCTCCCACCTACGAGCAGTACTTC	CASSIGLAGGPPTYEQYF	-	TRBV5-5	TRBD2	18	TRBJ2-7
TGTGCCAGCAGCCCCACCGGGGTCACTGAAGCTTTCTTT	CASSPTGVTEAFF	-	TRBV7-2	-	13	TRBJ1-1